This T cell receptor (beta chain) was obtained from a study of cytomegalovirus exposure and HLA in healthy donors. About the study: Most donors, about 82% of over 350 genotyped, fell in the Caucasian-associated ancestry cluster. Study-wide findings and caveats: Cytomegalovirus status was reportedly diagnosed by the classifier with high sensitivity and specificity.

A word on this clone: The target antigen is unknown.

13 Jbeta primers and 60 Vbeta primers were used for the PCR. Assay used: immunoSEQ multiplex PCR; TCRdb lists only in-frame clones, some missing. In the table there are about 130,000 clones, 72% of which are singletons. The CDR3 is made up of 16 amino acids. Trimming pared 7 bases from V and 7 bases from J, leaving 23 bases between. Germline CDR1 is MNHNY and CDR2 is SVGAGI (reference sequence). The donors (healthy individuals) were bone marrow donors. The sequencing input was PBMCs. The chain employs TRBV6-6 and TRBJ2-1, with D maybe TRBD1 (5 bases). The clonotype comes from a man aged 25 to 45 in good health and CMV-seronegative. The CDR3 DNA follows: TGTGCCAGCAAACCCCCGGACACCAAAATGGGGAATGAGCAGTTCTTC. As protein: CASKPPDTKMGNEQFF.